A single sample gave rise to the 29 T cell receptor beta chains below, sequenced in a study of blood T cells in healthy people across ages. Together with a sample-barcoded 5' primer, a J-beta primer mix was included in a second PCR lasting roughly 7 to 11 cycles. One entry per CDR3 protein results from TCRdb running MiXCR on the 5' RACE reads. The sample comprises hundreds of thousands of distinct CDR3 sequences, around a fifth of which are singletons, and 3.6% rests with the top ten. The sample comprised blood. These receptors were taken from a man in his 70s in good health.

This clonotype was recorded once. The chain is built from TRBV2 and TRBJ1-5, with 10 bases fitting TRBD1. Germline V lookup: CDR1 SNHLY, CDR2 FYNNEI. This CDR3 contains 15 residues. After removal of 5 bases from V and 6 bases from J, the junction contained 7 bases not matched to a gene. For the CDR3, the DNA is TGTGCCAGCAGTTTCGACAGGGGGCCGGGTCAGCCCCAGCATTTT. This encodes CASSFDRGPGQPQHF.

This clonotype was counted once. The chain employs TRBV4-1 and TRBJ2-1; perhaps TRBD1 as D (6 bases). CDR3 length equals 15 residues. Per the germline V gene, CDR1 is MGHRA and CDR2 is YSYEKL. Trimming took off 2 bases at V and 5 bases at J, with 13 bases between the two ends. CDR3 region: CASSQLLGANNEQFF. DNA of the CDR3: TGCGCCAGCAGCCAACTTTTGGGGGCGAACAATGAGCAGTTCTTC.

This clonotype was counted between two and nine times. V gene TRBV11-2 combines with J gene TRBJ2-5, with 15 bases matching TRBD2. The germline V gene has CDR1 SGHAT and CDR2 FQNNGV. The CDR3 is 17 residues long. With V trimmed by 5 bases and J by 4 bases, 8 bases remained unmatched. CDR3 DNA sequence: TGTGCCAGCAGCGGACGGACTAGCGGGAGGGCCACAGAGACCCAGTACTTC. It yields the protein CASSGRTSGRATETQYF.

This clonotype was seen a few times. The V call is TRBV10-3, the J call TRBJ2-3; TRBD2 agrees at 8 bases. V dropped 10 bases and J dropped 1; count of bases not matched to a gene: 7. The germline V gene encodes CDR1 ENHRY and CDR2 SYGVKD. The CDR3 contains 14 residues. This chain's CDR3 is CANGDGRGTDTQYF. In nucleotides, the CDR3 is TGTGCCAACGGGGACGGGAGGGGCACAGATACGCAGTATTTT.

This clonotype was observed a few times. V and J are TRBV5-1 and TRBJ1-3; D remains ambiguous. The V and J ends lost 1 base and 3 bases respectively, with 5 bases between them. The germline V gene has CDR1 SGHRS and CDR2 YFSETQ. There are 13 residues in the CDR3. CDR3 nucleotide sequence: TGCGCCAGCAGCTTGTATGATGGAAACACCATATATTTT. Translating it yields CASSLYDGNTIYF.

The chain recombines TRBV21-1 with TRBJ2-2; the D call in the table, TRBD1, was not verified against the DNA. TRBV21-1 represents a pseudogene. The CDR3 covers 13 residues. The CDR3 spells CASSKRGGGELFF. The DNA of the CDR3 is TGTGCCAGCAGCAAAAGGGGGGGCGGGGAGCTGTTTTTT.

The V gene is TRBV10-3, the J gene TRBJ2-5, with TRBD2 matching over 11 bases. Germline CDR1 reads ENHRY; CDR2 reads SYGVKD. This CDR3 has 16 amino acids. With 2 bases clipped from V and 4 bases from J, the junction kept 6 bases outside the gene matches. CDR3 in DNA: TGTGCCATCAGTGAGAATAGCGGGAGGGCCGCAGAGACCCAGTACTTC. It encodes CAISENSGRAAETQYF.

The sample holds a few counts of this clonotype. J is TRBJ2-5 and V is TRBV10-3; 7 bases line up with TRBD1. Trimming took 0 bases from V and 4 from J; bases not matched to a gene: 2. Germline CDR1 ENHRY, CDR2 SYGVKD. The CDR3 runs 14 residues. In nucleotides, the CDR3 is TGTGCCATCAGTGAGTCGACAGGGCCAGAGACCCAGTACTTC. Translated, it gives CAISESTGPETQYF.

This clonotype was seen a handful of times. V and J are TRBV7-9 and TRBJ2-2, with D possibly TRBD1 on 6 matching bases. V was clipped by 2 bases and J by 2 bases, with 12 bases between them. CDR3 length: 16 amino acids. Germline CDR1 and CDR2: SEHNR and FQNEAQ (reference sequence). CDR3 residues: CASSLSKGVNTGELFF. The DNA of the CDR3 is TGTGCCAGCAGCTTATCAAAGGGGGTTAACACCGGGGAGCTGTTTTTT.

This clonotype occurred a few times. This chain uses TRBV7-2 with TRBJ2-5; 8 positions agree with TRBD2. This CDR3 has 14 residues. After removal of 4 bases from V and 4 bases from J, the junction contained 5 bases not matched to a gene. Germline assignment: CDR1 SGHTA and CDR2 FQGNSA. The CDR3 coding sequence is TGTGCCAGCAGCTCGGGACTAGTTGGAGAGACCCAGTACTTC. It yields the protein CASSSGLVGETQYF. Drawing the rest from reference TRBV7-2 and TRBJ2-5, the complete variable domain is GAGVSQSPSNKVTEKGKDVELRCDPISGHTALYWYRQSLGQGLEFLIYFQGNSAPDKSGLPSDRFSAERTGGSVSTLTIQRTQQEDSAVYLCASSSGLVGETQYFGPGTRLLVL.

The chain employs TRBV7-6 and TRBJ2-7; no firm D call. The CDR3 runs to 14 residues. Germline assignment: CDR1 SGHVS and CDR2 FNYEAQ. Trimming pared 1 base from V and 2 bases from J, leaving 9 bases between. CDR3: CASSLGRKPYEQYF. CDR3 DNA: TGTGCCAGCAGCTTAGGACGCAAACCCTACGAGCAGTACTTC. Looking up the rest from reference TRBV7-6 and TRBJ2-7 gives the full variable domain: GAGVSQSPRYKVTKRGQDVALRCDPISGHVSLYWYRQALGQGPEFLTYFNYEAQQDKSGLPNDRFSAERPEGSISTLTIQRTEQRDSAMYRCASSLGRKPYEQYFGPGTRLTVT.

The rearrangement links TRBV2 to TRBJ2-2, with 12 positions matching TRBD2. The CDR3 is 16 amino acids. Germline CDR1 is SNHLY and CDR2 is FYNNEI. The trim removed 6 bases at V and 7 bases at J, leaving 9 bases unmatched. The CDR3 spells CASRPTSGSDGGELFF. The CDR3 coding sequence is TGTGCCAGCAGGCCGACTAGCGGGAGCGATGGCGGGGAGCTGTTTTTT. Complete variable domain (other parts from reference TRBV2 and TRBJ2-2): EPEVTQTPSHQVTQMGQEVILRCVPISNHLYFYWYRQILGQKVEFLVSFYNNEISEKSEIFDDQFSVERPDGSNFTLKIRSTKLEDSAMYFCASRPTSGSDGGELFFGEGSRLTVL.

The chain employs TRBV20-1 and TRBJ2-7, with D possibly matching TRBD2 (6 bases). This CDR3 is 13 amino acids long. Looked up from germline, CDR1 is DFQATT and CDR2 is SNEGSKA (reference sequence). The V end lost 4 bases, the J end lost 6 bases, and 16 bases lay between the germline ends. The CDR3 nucleotides read TGCAGTGCTAAGGCGGCTAGCGTCGGCGAGCAGTACTTC. Its protein is CSAKAASVGEQYF.

The table lists this clonotype with many counts. The chain uses TRBV28 and TRBJ2-5; 9 nucleotides match TRBD1. CDR1 MDHEN and CDR2 SYDVKM come from the germline V gene. V lost 6 bases, J lost 6 bases, and 8 bases stayed unmatched. The length of the CDR3 is 14 residues. The CDR3 reads CASSYPGQGKTQYF. In DNA form, the CDR3 reads TGTGCCAGCAGCTACCCGGGACAGGGAAAGACCCAGTACTTC. The full variable domain, rest sourced from reference TRBV28 and TRBJ2-5, is DVKVTQSSRYLVKRTGEKVFLECVQDMDHENMFWYRQDPGLGLRLIYFSYDVKMKEKGDIPEGYSVSREKKERFSLILESASTNQTSMYLCASSYPGQGKTQYFGPGTRLLVL.

With respect to this clonotype: This may come from a read error, since a much larger clone is one base off. CDR3 in DNA: TGCAGCGCCAGGACAGGGCCCTCCTACGAGCAGTGCTTC. Amino acid sequence: CSARTGPSYEQCF. The chain recombines TRBV29-1 with TRBJ2-7; TRBD1 agrees at 8 bases. The CDR3 runs to 13 residues. Germline CDR1 is SQVTM and CDR2 is ANQGSEA.

This clonotype has at least ten counts. The V gene is TRBV28, the J gene TRBJ2-7; TRBD1 matches at 7 bases. V shed 8 bases and J 3 bases; nucleotides not matched to a gene: 7. Germline CDR1 is MDHEN and CDR2 is SYDVKM. This CDR3 has 13 residues. Here the CDR3 DNA reads TGTGCCAGCCAGAACCGGGACAGCTACGAGCAGTACTTC. Amino acids: CASQNRDSYEQYF.

V and J are TRBV19 and TRBJ2-5, with TRBD2 matching 10 bases. Germline V gene lookup returns CDR1 LNHDA and CDR2 SQIVND (reference sequence). The trim removed 1 base at V and 2 bases at J, leaving 4 bases unmatched. The CDR3 contains 16 residues. The CDR3 loop reads CASSIAELAGQETQYF. In DNA, the CDR3 is TGTGCCAGTAGTATAGCCGAACTAGCGGGACAAGAGACCCAGTACTTC.

In this sample, this clonotype turned up many times. This rearrangement joins TRBV29-1 to TRBJ2-5; possible D gene TRBD1, 6 bases. Germline CDR1 SQVTM, CDR2 ANQGSEA. The CDR3 loop spans 13 amino acids. V dropped 5 bases and J dropped 2 bases, with 12 bases sitting between them. This chain's CDR3 is CSVSQGRQETQYF. In nucleotides, the CDR3 is TGCAGCGTTTCCCAGGGGCGGCAAGAGACCCAGTACTTC.

Only a few counts were recorded for this clonotype. The gene calls are TRBV27 and TRBJ1-4; tentatively, D is TRBD1 (6 bases). The V gene lost 6 bases and the J gene lost 8 bases, with 19 bases spanning the gap. This CDR3 has 15 residues. Germline assignment: CDR1 MNHEY and CDR2 SMNVEV (reference sequence). CDR3 sequence reads: CASSMVRGATEKLFF. The CDR3 region has the DNA TGTGCCAGCAGCATGGTCCGGGGGGCGACGGAAAAACTGTTTTTT. Full variable domain (rest looked up from reference TRBV27 and TRBJ1-4): EAQVTQNPRYLITVTGKKLTVTCSQNMNHEYMSWYRQDPGLGLRQIYYSMNVEVTDKGDVPEGYKVSRKEKRNFPLILESPSPNQTSLYFCASSMVRGATEKLFFGSGTQLSVL.

In its sample, this clonotype was seen a few times. The CDR3 sequence: CSARATSGRRSTDTQYF. DNA of the CDR3: TGCAGTGCTAGAGCTACTAGCGGGAGGCGGAGCACAGATACGCAGTATTTT. This chain joins TRBV20-1 and TRBJ2-3; 12 positions match TRBD2. CDR3 length: 17 residues. Germline CDR1 is DFQATT and CDR2 is SNEGSKA (reference sequence). Losses at the gene ends were 1 base for V and 0 bases for J; bases not matched to a gene: 5.

This clonotype has more than one count but fewer than ten. The chain links TRBV14 to TRBJ2-2; possible D gene TRBD2, 6 bases. Trimming removed 0 bases from V and 4 bases from J, with 15 bases in between. This CDR3 comprises 17 residues. Per the germline V gene, CDR1 is SGHDN and CDR2 is FVKESK. Here the CDR3 reads CASSQDFGDGSTGELFF. The CDR3 bases are TGTGCCAGCAGCCAAGATTTTGGGGACGGGAGCACCGGGGAGCTGTTTTTT.

As to this clonotype: Relative to the germline gene, one junction end is altered; a read error may explain this. The genes are TRBV28 and TRBJ2-3; perhaps TRBD2 as D (5 bases). The V gene's germline CDR1 is MDHEN and CDR2 SYDVKM. There are 16 residues in the CDR3. CDR3 sequence reads: CASSLRSGRDGDTQYF. The CDR3 DNA reads TGTGCTAGCAGTTTGCGTTCGGGCCGGGATGGGGATACGCAGTATTTT. Looking up the rest from reference TRBV28 and TRBJ2-3 gives the full variable domain: DVKVTQSSRYLVKRTGEKVFLECVQDMDHENMFWYRQDPGLGLRLIYFSYDVKMKEKGDIPEGYSVSREKKERFSLILESASTNQTSMYLCASSLRSGRDGDTQYFGPGTRLTVL.

The rearrangement joins TRBV28 to TRBJ2-1; TRBD1 matches 9 bases. The CDR3 sequence is 15 residues long. Trimming cost V 4 bases and J 5 bases; bases outside gene matches: 6. Germline values: CDR1 MDHEN, CDR2 SYDVKM. The CDR3 DNA reads as TGTGCCAGCAGTTCCGGGACAGGGAACCACAATGAGCAGTTCTTC. Translated: CASSSGTGNHNEQFF.

This chain links TRBV7-8 with TRBJ2-5, with D possibly being TRBD2 (5 bases). CDR3 length equals 14 residues. CDR1 and CDR2 (germline): SGHVS, FQNEAQ. The V and J ends lost 0 bases and 5 bases respectively, with 10 bases between them. CDR3 amino acids: CASSLALGVETQYF. The CDR3 nucleotides are TGTGCCAGCAGCTTAGCGCTCGGGGTGGAGACCCAGTACTTC.

The chain employs TRBV20-1 and TRBJ1-2; D unclear. V was clipped by 6 bases and J by 3 bases, with 8 bases between them. CDR3 size: 11 residues. Germline-derived CDR1 and CDR2 are DFQATT and SNEGSKA (reference sequence). The CDR3 region has the DNA TGCAGTGCCTTTCTCGACTATGGCTACACCTTC. It specifies CSAFLDYGYTF.

This chain links TRBV20-1 with TRBJ2-2; D remains ambiguous. Trimming removed 5 bases at V and 0 bases at J, with 13 bases between. From germline, CDR1 is DFQATT and CDR2 SNEGSKA (reference sequence). The CDR3 covers 15 residues. The CDR3 DNA reads as TGCAGTGCTCGATCCCACAGAGCGAACACCGGGGAGCTGTTTTTT. This translates into CSARSHRANTGELFF.

The J gene is TRBJ2-1, the V gene TRBV24-1; D is unclear. The V and J ends lost 0 bases and 8 bases respectively, with 4 bases between them. The length of the CDR3 is 12 residues. In germline, CDR1 is KGHDR, CDR2 SFDVKD. In DNA form, the CDR3 reads TGTGCCACCAGTGATTTGAAATATGAGCAGTTCTTC. Protein product: CATSDLKYEQFF.

In its sample, this clonotype was seen once. J is TRBJ2-3 and V is TRBV12-3 or TRBV12-4; 7 nucleotides match TRBD2. The CDR3 is 14 residues long. V was clipped by 6 bases and J by 4 bases; unmatched bases: 7. The CDR3 sequence is CASSGLGGADTQYF. The CDR3 coding sequence is TGTGCCAGCAGCGGACTAGGAGGAGCAGATACGCAGTATTTT.

The J gene is TRBJ2-7, the V gene TRBV6-1; 10 bases match TRBD1. CDR1 and CDR2 (germline): MNHNS, SASEGT. The CDR3 loop spans 16 amino acids. V dropped 6 bases and J dropped 7; count of bases not matched to a gene: 15. The CDR3 sequence: CASRSSDRGAFMEQYF. Written as DNA, the CDR3 is TGTGCCAGCAGATCGTCGGACAGGGGGGCCTTTATGGAGCAGTACTTC.